The T cell receptor beta chain under discussion was sequenced for a study of blood T cell repertoires in COVID-19. As for the study in general: The analysed material was cDNA or gDNA that came from T cells, B-cell-depleted T cells, or PBMCs.

Clones were read by immunoSEQ multiplex PCR, and TCRdb kept only the in-frame ones, dropping some. The table shows fewer than 500,000 clones, with around 87% occurring only once. Residents of about two dozen US areas, aged about 18 to 95 years, made up the participants. Categorization into cohorts depended on clinical history that participants reported. Donors in Cohort 3 counted as recovered after two negative PCRs, clearance, or symptom resolution. The CDR3 runs 16 residues. Germline assignment: CDR1 MGHRA and CDR2 YSYEKL. Trimming removed 2 bases at V and 0 bases at J, with 8 bases between. This sequence joins TRBV4-1 and TRBJ1-6; D is ambiguous. The material sequenced was PBMCs or T cells enriched from blood (not recorded which). The source of this sequence is a man aged 25-40 years who had recovered from COVID-19. The CDR3 reads CASSQSSSSYNSPLHF. The CDR3 DNA follows: TGCGCCAGCAGCCAATCTTCTAGCTCCTATAATTCACCCCTCCACTTT.